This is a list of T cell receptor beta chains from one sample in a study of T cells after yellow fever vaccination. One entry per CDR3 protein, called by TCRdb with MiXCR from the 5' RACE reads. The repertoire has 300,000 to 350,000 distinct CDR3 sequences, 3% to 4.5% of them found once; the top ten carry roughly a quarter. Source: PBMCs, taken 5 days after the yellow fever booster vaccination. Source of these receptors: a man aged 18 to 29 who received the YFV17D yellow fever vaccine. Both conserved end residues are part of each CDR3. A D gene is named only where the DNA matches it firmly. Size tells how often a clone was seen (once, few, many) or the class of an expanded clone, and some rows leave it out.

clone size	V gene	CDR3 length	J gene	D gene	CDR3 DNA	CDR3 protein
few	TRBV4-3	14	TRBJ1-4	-	TGCGCCAGCAGCCAAGTACCAGCGATTGAAAAACTGTTTTTT	CASSQVPAIEKLFF
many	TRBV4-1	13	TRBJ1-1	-	TGCGCCAGCAGCTTCCGACTGAACACTGAAGCTTTCTTT	CASSFRLNTEAFF
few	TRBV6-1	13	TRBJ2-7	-	TGTGCCAGCAGTTACGCAGAAATTTACGAGCAGTACTTC	CASSYAEIYEQYF
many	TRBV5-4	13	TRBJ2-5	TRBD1	TGTGCCAGCACACTGGGGACAGGAGAGACCCAGTACTTC	CASTLGTGETQYF
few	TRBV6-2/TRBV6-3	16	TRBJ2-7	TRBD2	TGTGCCAGCAGGACCGAAATTAGCGGGGGGGTCTACGAGCAGTACTTC	CASRTEISGGVYEQYF
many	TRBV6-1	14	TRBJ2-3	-	TGTGCCAGCAGTGAAGACAGGGGAGGAGATACGCAGTATTTT	CASSEDRGGDTQYF
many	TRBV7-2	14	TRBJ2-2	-	TGTGCCAGCAGTTATCTGTACGGGACCGGGGAGCTGTTTTTT	CASSYLYGTGELFF
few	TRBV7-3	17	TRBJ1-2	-	TGTGCCAGCAGCTTAACGCCGGGGTCGGGATCTAACTATGGCTACACCTTC	CASSLTPGSGSNYGYTF
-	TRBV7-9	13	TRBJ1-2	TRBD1	TGTGCCAGCAGCTCGGGACAGGGTGGAGGCTGCACCTTC	CASSSGQGGGCTF
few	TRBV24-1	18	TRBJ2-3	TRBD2	TGTGCCACCAGTGATTCCCGGACTAGCGGGGTCCCCACAGATACGCAGTATTTT	CATSDSRTSGVPTDTQYF
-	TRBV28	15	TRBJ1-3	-	TGTGCCAGCAGTAACTTAGGACCGGCTGGAAACACCATATATTTT	CASSNLGPAGNTIYF
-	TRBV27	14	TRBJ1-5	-	TGTGCCAGCAGTCCTCGACAAAGCAATCAGCCCCAGCATTTT	CASSPRQSNQPQHF
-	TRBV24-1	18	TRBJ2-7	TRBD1	TGTGCCACCAGATACCGCCCGGGGACAGTCGAATCTTTCTACGAGCAGTACTTC	CATRYRPGTVESFYEQYF
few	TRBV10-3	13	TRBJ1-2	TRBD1	TGTGCCGGCAACAGGGGTGGAGACTATGGCTACACCTTC	CAGNRGGDYGYTF
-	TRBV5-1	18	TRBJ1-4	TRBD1	TGCGCCAGCAGCTTGGTGGGACAGTTCGGAGACGGTAATGAAAAACTGTTTTTT	CASSLVGQFGDGNEKLFF
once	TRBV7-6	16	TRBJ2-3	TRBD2	TGTGCCAGCAGCCGGGAGGGGACACTGGGTCCGTCGGCGCAGTATTTT	CASSREGTLGPSAQYF
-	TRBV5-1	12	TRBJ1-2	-	TGCGCCAGCAGCTTCGAACAGAATGGCTACACCTTC	CASSFEQNGYTF
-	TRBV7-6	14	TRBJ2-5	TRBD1	TGTGCCAGCAGCTACAGGGGACCTCAAGAGACCCAGTACTTC	CASSYRGPQETQYF
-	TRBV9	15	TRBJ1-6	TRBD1	TGTGCCAGCAGCGAACGGGACAGGCTTAATTCACCCCTCCACTTT	CASSERDRLNSPLHF
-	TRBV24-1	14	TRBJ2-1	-	TGTGCCACCAGTGACCCCCGCCGGGACAATGAGCAGTTCTTC	CATSDPRRDNEQFF
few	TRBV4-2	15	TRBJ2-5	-	TGTGCCAGCAGCCAAGGCCACGGGGGCGTGCAGACCCAGTACTTC	CASSQGHGGVQTQYF